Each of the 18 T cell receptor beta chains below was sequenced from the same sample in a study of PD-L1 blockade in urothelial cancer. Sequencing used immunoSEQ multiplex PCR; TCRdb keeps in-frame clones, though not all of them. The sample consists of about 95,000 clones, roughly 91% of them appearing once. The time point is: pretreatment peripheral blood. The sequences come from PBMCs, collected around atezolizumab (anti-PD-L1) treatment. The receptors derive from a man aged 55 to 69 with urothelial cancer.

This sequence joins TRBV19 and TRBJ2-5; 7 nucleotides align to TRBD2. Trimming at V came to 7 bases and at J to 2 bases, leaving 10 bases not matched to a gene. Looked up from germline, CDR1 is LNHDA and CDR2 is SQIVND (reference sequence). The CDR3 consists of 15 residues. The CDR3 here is CASKTAGHPQETQYF. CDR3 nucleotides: TGTGCCAGTAAGACAGCGGGGCACCCTCAAGAGACCCAGTACTTC.

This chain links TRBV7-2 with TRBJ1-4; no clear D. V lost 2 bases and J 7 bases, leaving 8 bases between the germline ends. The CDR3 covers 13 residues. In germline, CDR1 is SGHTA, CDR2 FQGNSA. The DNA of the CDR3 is TGTGCCAGCAGCTTACTCGAGGGTGAAAAACTGTTTTTT. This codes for CASSLLEGEKLFF.

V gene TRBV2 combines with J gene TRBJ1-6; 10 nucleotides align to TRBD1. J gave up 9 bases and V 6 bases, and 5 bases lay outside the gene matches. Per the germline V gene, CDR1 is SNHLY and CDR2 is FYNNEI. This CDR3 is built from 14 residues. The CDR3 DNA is TGTGCCAGCAGCGCCGGGACAGGGGCTTCACCCCTCCACTTT. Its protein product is CASSAGTGASPLHF.

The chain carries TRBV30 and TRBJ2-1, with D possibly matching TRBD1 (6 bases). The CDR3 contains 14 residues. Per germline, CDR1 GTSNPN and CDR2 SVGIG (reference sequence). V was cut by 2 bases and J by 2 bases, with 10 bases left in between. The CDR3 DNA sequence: TGTGCCTGGAGTACAGGGTTGGCCTACAATGAGCAGTTCTTC. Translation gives CAWSTGLAYNEQFF.

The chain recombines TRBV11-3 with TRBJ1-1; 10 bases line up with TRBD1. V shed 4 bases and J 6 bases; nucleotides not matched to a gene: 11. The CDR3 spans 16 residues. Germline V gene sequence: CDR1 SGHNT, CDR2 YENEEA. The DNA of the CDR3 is TGTGCCAGCAGCTCTCCGGTAGTTGGACAGGGGGCTGAAGCTTTCTTT. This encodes CASSSPVVGQGAEAFF. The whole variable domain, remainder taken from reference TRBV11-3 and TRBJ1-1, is EAGVVQSPRYKIIEKKQPVAFWCNPISGHNTLYWYLQNLGQGPELLIRYENEEAVDDSQLPKDRFSAERLKGVDSTLKIQPAELGDSAVYLCASSSPVVGQGAEAFFGQGTRLTVV.

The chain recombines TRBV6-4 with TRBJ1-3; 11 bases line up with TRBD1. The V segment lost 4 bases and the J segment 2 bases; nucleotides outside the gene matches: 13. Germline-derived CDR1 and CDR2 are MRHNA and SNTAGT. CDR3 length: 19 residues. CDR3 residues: CASSGGTGGASPPGNTIYF. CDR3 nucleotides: TGTGCCAGCAGTGGCGGGACAGGGGGTGCATCCCCCCCTGGAAACACCATATATTTT.

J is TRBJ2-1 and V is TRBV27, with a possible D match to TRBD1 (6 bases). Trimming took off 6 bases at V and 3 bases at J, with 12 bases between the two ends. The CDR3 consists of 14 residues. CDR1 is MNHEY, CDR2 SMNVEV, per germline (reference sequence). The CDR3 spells CASSPRDNYNEQFF. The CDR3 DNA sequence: TGTGCCAGCAGCCCCCGGGACAACTACAATGAGCAGTTCTTC.

CDR3 bases: TGTGCCAGCAGCTTAGGGAGCGGTCTCTACGAGCAGTACTTC. Protein product: CASSLGSGLYEQYF. The chain has TRBV13 and TRBJ2-7; a possible D gene is TRBD2 (5 bases). Germline assignment: CDR1 PRHDT and CDR2 FYEKMQ (reference sequence). Trimming took off 0 bases at V and 3 bases at J, with 9 bases between the two ends. The length of the CDR3 is 14 residues.

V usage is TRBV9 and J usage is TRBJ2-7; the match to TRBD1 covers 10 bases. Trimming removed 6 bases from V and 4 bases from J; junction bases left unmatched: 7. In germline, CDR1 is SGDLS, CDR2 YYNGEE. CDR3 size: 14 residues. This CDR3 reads CASTRGTGVYEQYF. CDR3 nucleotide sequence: TGTGCCAGCACTCGCGGGACAGGGGTATACGAGCAGTACTTC.

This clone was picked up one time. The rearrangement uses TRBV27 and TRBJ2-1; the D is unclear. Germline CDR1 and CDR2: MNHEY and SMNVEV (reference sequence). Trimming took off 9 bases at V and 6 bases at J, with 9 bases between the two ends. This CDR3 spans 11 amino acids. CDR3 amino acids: CASLGINEQFF. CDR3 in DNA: TGTGCCAGTCTAGGTATCAATGAGCAGTTCTTC.

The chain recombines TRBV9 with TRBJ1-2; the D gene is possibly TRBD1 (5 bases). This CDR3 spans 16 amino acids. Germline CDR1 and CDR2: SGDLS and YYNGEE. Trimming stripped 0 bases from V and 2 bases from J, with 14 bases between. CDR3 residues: CASSVEAGPRNYGYTF. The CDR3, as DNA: TGTGCCAGCAGCGTAGAGGCAGGGCCGAGAAACTATGGCTACACCTTC.

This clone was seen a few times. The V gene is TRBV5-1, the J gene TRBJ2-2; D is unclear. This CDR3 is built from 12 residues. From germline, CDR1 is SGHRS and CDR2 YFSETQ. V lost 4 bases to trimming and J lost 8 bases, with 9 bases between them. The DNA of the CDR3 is TGCGCCAGCAGCGTGGTCGTAGGGGAGCTGTTTTTT. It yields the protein CASSVVVGELFF.

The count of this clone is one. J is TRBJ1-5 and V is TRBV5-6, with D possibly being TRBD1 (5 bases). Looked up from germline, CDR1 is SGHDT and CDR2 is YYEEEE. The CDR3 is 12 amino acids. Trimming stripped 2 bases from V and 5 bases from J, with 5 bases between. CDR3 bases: TGTGCCAGCAGCTTAGGGGATCAGCCCCAGCATTTT. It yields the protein CASSLGDQPQHF.

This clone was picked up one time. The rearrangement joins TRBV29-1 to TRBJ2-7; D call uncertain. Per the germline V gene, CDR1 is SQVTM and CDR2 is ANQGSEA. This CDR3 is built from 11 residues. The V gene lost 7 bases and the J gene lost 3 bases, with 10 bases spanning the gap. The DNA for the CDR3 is TGCAGCGCCCAGGCATACTACGAGCAGTACTTC. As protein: CSAQAYYEQYF.

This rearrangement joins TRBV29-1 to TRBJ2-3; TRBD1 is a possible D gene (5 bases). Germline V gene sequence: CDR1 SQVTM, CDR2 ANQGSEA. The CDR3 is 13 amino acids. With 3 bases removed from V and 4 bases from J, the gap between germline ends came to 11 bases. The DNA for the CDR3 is TGCAGCGTTGAGGCCGCAGGGTCAGATACGCAGTATTTT. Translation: CSVEAAGSDTQYF.

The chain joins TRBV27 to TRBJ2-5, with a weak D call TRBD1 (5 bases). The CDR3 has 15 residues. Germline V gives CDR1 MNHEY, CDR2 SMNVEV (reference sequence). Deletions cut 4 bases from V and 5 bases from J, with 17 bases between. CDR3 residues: CASSYTPQGWETQYF. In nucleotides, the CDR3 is TGTGCCAGCAGTTATACCCCGCAGGGTTGGGAGACCCAGTACTTC.

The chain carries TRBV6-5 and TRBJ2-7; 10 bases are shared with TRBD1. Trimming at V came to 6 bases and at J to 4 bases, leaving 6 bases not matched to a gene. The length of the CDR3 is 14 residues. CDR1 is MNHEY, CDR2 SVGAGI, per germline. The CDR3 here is CASRGGQGDYEQYF. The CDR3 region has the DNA TGTGCCAGCAGGGGAGGACAGGGGGATTACGAGCAGTACTTC.

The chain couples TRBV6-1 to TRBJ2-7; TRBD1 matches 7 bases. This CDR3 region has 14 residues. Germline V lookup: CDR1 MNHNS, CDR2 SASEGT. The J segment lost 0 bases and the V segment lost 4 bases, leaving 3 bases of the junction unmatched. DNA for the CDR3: TGTGCCAGCAGTGCCCGGGACAGCTCCTACGAGCAGTACTTC. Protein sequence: CASSARDSSYEQYF.